A selection of T cell receptor beta chains follows, all from one sample in a study of blood T cell repertoires in COVID-19. Repertoires were generated with immunoSEQ multiplex PCR, while TCRdb's copy carries only in-frame clones and drops some. The sample has around 70,000 clones; 90% are singletons. Specimen: peripheral blood. These receptors originate from a man aged 50 to 59 with acute or convalescent COVID-19. The CDR3 runs from the conserved cysteine through the conserved F or W. A D gene is named only where the DNA matches it firmly. Clone sizes are given selectively: once, few, many, or a class where the clone is expanded.

D gene | clone size | J gene | V gene | CDR3 DNA | CDR3 protein
NA | NA | TRBJ1-6 | TRBV27 | TGTGCCAGCAGTCCAGCGTCTAATTCACCCCTCCACTTT | CASSPASNSPLHF
NA | NA | TRBJ1-5 | TRBV6-1 | TGTGCCAGCAGTGAAGGCCAGGGGAAGCAGCCCCAGCATTTT | CASSEGQGKQPQHF
NA | NA | TRBJ2-2 | TRBV19 | TGTGCCAGTAGCCGAGAAACCGGGGAGCTGTTTTTT | CASSRETGELFF
TRBD1 | NA | TRBJ1-5 | TRBV5-6 | TGTGCCAGCAGCTCCAGAAGGGGACAGGGCAATCAGCCCCAGCATTTT | CASSSRRGQGNQPQHF
NA | once | TRBJ2-5 | TRBV7-9 | TGTGCCAGCAGCCGTGGAGGGACAGTACAAGAGACCCAGTACTTC | CASSRGGTVQETQYF
NA | few | TRBJ1-1 | TRBV9 | TGTGCCAGCAGCGTAGCTCCGGGCACTGAAGCTTTCTTT | CASSVAPGTEAFF
NA | once | TRBJ2-7 | TRBV10-3 | TGTGCCATCAGTGACAAACCAGGGGTCGGGGACGAGCAGTACTTC | CAISDKPGVGDEQYF
NA | few | TRBJ1-1 | TRBV4-2 | TGTGCCAGCAGCCAAGTGTCGAGCCTAAACACTGAAGCTTTCTTT | CASSQVSSLNTEAFF
NA | few | TRBJ1-1 | TRBV2 | TGTGCCAGCAGGATAAAGGGGATCACTGAAGCTTTCTTT | CASRIKGITEAFF
NA | NA | TRBJ2-3 | TRBV5-1 | TGCGCCAGCAGCATTGATACTAGCACAGATACGCAGTATTTT | CASSIDTSTDTQYF
NA | NA | TRBJ2-2 | TRBV9 | TGTGCCAGCAGCGTAGTTTCTGCGGAGGCCGGGGAGCTGTTTTTT | CASSVVSAEAGELFF
TRBD1 | once | TRBJ1-1 | TRBV10-3 | TGTGCCATCAGTGCCCAGGGGGCCCCGAGCACTGAAGCTTTCTTT | CAISAQGAPSTEAFF
NA | NA | TRBJ2-3 | TRBV4-1 | TGCGCCAGCAGCCAAGACCGCGGGGCTAGCACAGATACGCAGTATTTT | CASSQDRGASTDTQYF
NA | NA | TRBJ1-2 | TRBV28 | TGTGCCAGCAGTACCCGGGGAGATGTCTATGGCTACACCTTC | CASSTRGDVYGYTF
TRBD1 | NA | TRBJ1-2 | TRBV19 | TGTGCCAGTAGTATGGACAGGGTGTTTTCAGTCCCTGGGGGCTACACCTTC | CASSMDRVFSVPGGYTF
TRBD1 | NA | TRBJ1-6 | TRBV10-1 | TGCGCCAGCAGTGAGCGGACAGGGGAAAATTCACCCCTCCACTTT | CASSERTGENSPLHF
NA | NA | TRBJ2-7 | TRBV3-1/TRBV3-2 | TGTGCCAGCAGCCATTCCATGGAGTACGAGCAGTACTTC | CASSHSMEYEQYF
NA | NA | TRBJ1-2 | TRBV27 | TGTGCCAGCAGTTTAACGTACCAGGGTGCCTATGGCTACACCTTC | CASSLTYQGAYGYTF
NA | NA | TRBJ2-7 | TRBV6-6 | TGTGCCAGCAGTTTCGCCTACGAGCAGTACTTC | CASSFAYEQYF
NA | NA | TRBJ1-4 | TRBV9 | TGTGCCAGCAGCCCCAGGGGCGGGGGAGCGACTAATGAAAAACTGTTTTTT | CASSPRGGGATNEKLFF
NA | NA | TRBJ2-1 | TRBV10-3 | TGTGCCATCAGTGAGGCGATGGACAATGAGCAGTTCTTC | CAISEAMDNEQFF
TRBD1 | NA | TRBJ2-3 | TRBV7-9 | TGTGCCAGCAGCCCCGAAACAGGGACAGGATGGACAGATACGCAGTATTTT | CASSPETGTGWTDTQYF